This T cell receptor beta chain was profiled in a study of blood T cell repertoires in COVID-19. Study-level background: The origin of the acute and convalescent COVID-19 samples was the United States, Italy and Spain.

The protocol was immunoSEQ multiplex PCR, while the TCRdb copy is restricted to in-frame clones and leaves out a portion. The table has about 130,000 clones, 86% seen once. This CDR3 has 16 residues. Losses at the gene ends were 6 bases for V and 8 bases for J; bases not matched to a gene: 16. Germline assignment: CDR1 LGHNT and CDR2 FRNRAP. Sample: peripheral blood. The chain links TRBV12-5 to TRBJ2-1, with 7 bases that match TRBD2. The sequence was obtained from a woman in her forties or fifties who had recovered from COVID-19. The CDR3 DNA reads TGTGCTAGTGGCTCTTTCCTAGCGGCCCAGGGCGATGAGCAGTTCTTC. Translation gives CASGSFLAAQGDEQFF.